The 28 T cell receptor beta chains given below trace back to one sample, sequenced in a study of cytomegalovirus exposure and HLA in healthy donors. The PCR used 60 Vbeta and 13 Jbeta primers. Produced via immunoSEQ multiplex PCR; TCRdb's table is partial and in-frame only. The sample lists some 200,000 clones, 75% to 85% seen once, with 0.6% to 0.7% in the top ten. Sequencing used PBMCs. Receptors originate from a boy between 5 and 17 years old in good health and CMV-seronegative.

Comment on this clone: In the same sample, other DNA sequences code for this CDR3. Written as DNA, the CDR3 is TGTGCCAGCAGCTTGGGACTAGCGGGAGTCAATGAGCAGTTCTTC. As protein: CASSLGLAGVNEQFF. The J gene is TRBJ2-1, the V gene TRBV13, with 14 bases matching TRBD2. The V gene end was trimmed by 3 bases and the J gene end by 6 bases; junction bases not matched to a gene: 1. Germline V gives CDR1 PRHDT, CDR2 FYEKMQ (reference sequence). There are 15 residues in the CDR3.

Regarding this clone: This CDR3 is missing its conserved last phenylalanine or tryptophan, likely due to a read error. This chain joins TRBV9 and TRBJ2-4; 10 bases fit TRBD1. V gave up 3 bases and J gave up 8 bases; unmatched junction bases: 2. Germline values: CDR1 SGDLS, CDR2 YYNGEE. The CDR3 runs to 13 residues. The CDR3 region is CASSGGQGDIQYL. CDR3 in DNA: TGTGCCAGCAGCGGCGGACAGGGGGACATTCAGTACCTC.

The count of this clone is one. The rearrangement links TRBV7-8 to TRBJ2-7; 11 positions match TRBD1. Germline V lookup: CDR1 SGHVS, CDR2 FQNEAQ. This CDR3 spans 14 amino acids. The V gene end was trimmed by 5 bases and the J gene end by 3 bases; junction bases not matched to a gene: 3. The CDR3 reads CASSRGTGGYEQYF. For the CDR3, the DNA is TGTGCCAGCAGCCGGGGGACAGGGGGCTACGAGCAGTACTTC.

V usage is TRBV19 and J usage is TRBJ1-2, with TRBD1 matching 9 bases. CDR1 is LNHDA and CDR2 is SQIVND in the germline V gene (reference sequence). This CDR3 spans 15 amino acids. The V segment lost 3 bases and the J segment 1 base; nucleotides outside the gene matches: 3. The CDR3 spells CASSISDRGNYGYTF. CDR3 DNA sequence: TGTGCCAGTAGTATCTCGGACAGGGGTAACTATGGCTACACCTTC.

In this sample, this clone turned up a few times. This chain joins TRBV6-5 and TRBJ2-3; D is perhaps TRBD2 (6 bases). CDR1 is MNHEY, CDR2 SVGAGI, per germline. This CDR3 spans 16 amino acids. Trimming stripped 0 bases from V and 0 bases from J, with 10 bases between. CDR3 nucleotides: TGTGCCAGCAGTTACTCGCGGGACCCGAGCACAGATACGCAGTATTTT. This translates into CASSYSRDPSTDTQYF.

This chain joins TRBV2 and TRBJ1-2; 7 bases align to TRBD1. V was pared by 7 bases and J by 3 bases, with 8 bases of the junction left unmatched. Germline V lookup: CDR1 SNHLY, CDR2 FYNNEI. The CDR3 totals 14 residues. CDR3 DNA: TGTGCCAGCACTTCGGACAGGCACTACTATGGCTACACCTTC. Its translation is CASTSDRHYYGYTF.

V usage is TRBV5-5 and J usage is TRBJ2-3; D ambiguous. Germline CDR1 is SGHKS and CDR2 is YYEKEE (reference sequence). The germline V and J ends were trimmed by 1 base and 0 bases, with 6 bases remaining between them. CDR3 length: 14 amino acids. The CDR3 sequence is CASSLTASTDTQYF. The CDR3 nucleotides are TGTGCCAGCAGCTTGACAGCCAGCACAGATACGCAGTATTTT.

This clone was observed once. The chain uses TRBV9 and TRBJ2-7, with D possibly being TRBD2 (5 bases). The CDR3 contains 14 residues. Germline V gene sequence: CDR1 SGDLS, CDR2 YYNGEE. Trimming took 0 bases from V and 6 from J, leaving 13 bases between them. The DNA for the CDR3 is TGTGCCAGCAGCGTAGGACTACCCTCCCGCGAGCAGTACTTC. The encoded protein is CASSVGLPSREQYF.

This chain connects TRBV10-3 to TRBJ1-1, with a weak D call TRBD1 (5 bases). The V gene's germline CDR1 is ENHRY and CDR2 SYGVKD. The V end was cut by 0 bases, the J end by 3 bases, with 11 bases between. The CDR3 consists of 15 residues. CDR3 in amino acids: CAISESGGGHTEAFF. Written as DNA, the CDR3 is TGTGCCATCAGTGAGTCGGGGGGAGGGCACACTGAAGCTTTCTTT.

V gene TRBV5-1 combines with J gene TRBJ2-5; 7 bases agree with TRBD1. From germline, CDR1 is SGHRS and CDR2 YFSETQ. The V segment lost 3 bases and the J segment 2 bases; nucleotides outside the gene matches: 10. This CDR3 is built from 16 residues. The CDR3 protein is CASSSRRDSYQETQYF. DNA of the CDR3: TGCGCCAGCAGCTCGCGCCGGGACAGTTATCAAGAGACCCAGTACTTC.

In its sample, this clone was seen once. This sequence joins TRBV11-2 and TRBJ2-7; 8 bases match TRBD1. V lost 5 bases to trimming and J lost 6 bases; unmatched junction nucleotides: 9. The CDR3 length is 14 residues. The germline CDR1 and CDR2 sequences are SGHAT and FQNNGV. The CDR3 DNA reads TGTGCCAGCAGCCAAGACAGGGGAATAGGCGAGCAGTACTTC. Amino acid sequence: CASSQDRGIGEQYF.

The chain uses TRBV18 and TRBJ2-7; possible D gene TRBD2, 6 bases. The CDR3 has 13 amino acids. V gave up 1 base and J gave up 3 bases, with 7 bases separating them. Germline CDR1 and CDR2: KGHSH and LQKENI. CDR3 DNA sequence: TGTGCCAGCTCACCACGGGGGGTCTACGAGCAGTACTTC. Translation: CASSPRGVYEQYF.

This chain uses TRBV5-1 with TRBJ1-3; 9 positions agree with TRBD1. The length of the CDR3 is 15 residues. Germline loops: CDR1 SGHRS, CDR2 YFSETQ. V lost 4 bases to trimming and J lost 2 bases; unmatched junction nucleotides: 4. The CDR3 DNA reads as TGCGCCAGCAGCCTCACAGGGGGCGCTGGAAACACCATATATTTT. Amino acids: CASSLTGGAGNTIYF.

This chain uses TRBV9 with TRBJ2-1, with 13 bases identical to TRBD2. V was clipped by 3 bases and J by 7 bases; unmatched bases: 7. This CDR3 spans 16 amino acids. Germline lookup yields CDR1 SGDLS and CDR2 YYNGEE. Written as DNA, the CDR3 is TGTGCCAGCAGCGCCCCCCGGACTAGCGGGGGAAATGAGCAGTTCTTC. Translated: CASSAPRTSGGNEQFF.

V is TRBV11-3 and J is TRBJ1-1, with TRBD1 matching over 7 bases. The CDR3 extends over 17 amino acids. CDR1 and CDR2 (germline): SGHNT, YENEEA. V shed 5 bases, J shed 3 bases, and the junction held 15 bases outside the gene matches. In DNA, the CDR3 is TGTGCCAGCAGCGTAAGTCTCCGGGACAGAGAACACACTGAAGCTTTCTTT. Translating it yields CASSVSLRDREHTEAFF.

V and J are TRBV11-1 and TRBJ1-2; 7 bases are shared with TRBD1. This CDR3 has 16 residues. V lost 3 bases, J lost 1 base, and 8 bases stayed unmatched. Germline CDR1 SGHAT, CDR2 FQDESV (reference sequence). CDR3 protein: CASSFRDRGFNYGYTF. The CDR3 coding sequence is TGTGCCAGCAGCTTCCGGGACAGAGGTTTTAACTATGGCTACACCTTC.

The chain recombines TRBV5-6 with TRBJ1-2; D is ambiguous. Germline CDR1 SGHDT, CDR2 YYEEEE. The CDR3 has 15 residues. Trimming removed 0 bases at V and 5 bases at J, with 14 bases between. DNA of the CDR3: TGTGCCAGCAGCTTGGATACCAGGTCCGCTTATGGCTACACCTTC. This sequence encodes CASSLDTRSAYGYTF.

In regard to this clone: The junction shows a germline mismatch at one end, possibly a read error. CDR3 in amino acids: CTSSRGPGQPQHF. CDR3 sequence (DNA): TGTACCAGCAGCCGGGGGCCGGGTCAGCCCCAGCATTTT. V is TRBV4-2 and J is TRBJ1-5; possibly TRBD1 for D (6 bases). This CDR3 spans 13 amino acids. The germline V gene has CDR1 LGHNA and CDR2 YNFKEQ.

V is TRBV6-1 and J is TRBJ2-5; TRBD1 is a possible D gene (6 bases). V gave up 1 base and J gave up 3 bases, with 9 bases separating them. The CDR3 length is 14 residues. Germline V lookup: CDR1 MNHNS, CDR2 SASEGT. CDR3: CASSEGTVKETQYF. CDR3 sequence (DNA): TGTGCCAGCAGTGAAGGGACAGTAAAAGAGACCCAGTACTTC.

The chain links TRBV11-3 to TRBJ2-3; TRBD2 aligns across 13 bases. The V gene's germline CDR1 is SGHNT and CDR2 YENEEA. V lost 5 bases, J lost 6 bases, and 5 bases stayed unmatched. The CDR3 runs to 15 residues. In DNA form, the CDR3 reads TGTGCCAGCAGCCTGGGACTAGCGGGAAGGGATACGCAGTATTTT. Its protein product is CASSLGLAGRDTQYF.

The chain combines TRBV5-1 with TRBJ1-5; D remains unclear. This CDR3 has 13 amino acids. Trimming cost V 0 bases and J 5 bases, with 6 bases left between them. CDR1 is SGHRS, CDR2 YFSETQ, per germline. CDR3 sequence reads: CASSLGSDQPQHF. In DNA, the CDR3 is TGCGCCAGCAGCTTGGGGAGTGATCAGCCCCAGCATTTT. Full variable domain (outside the CDR3, taken from reference TRBV5-1 and TRBJ1-5): KAGVTQTPRYLIKTRGQQVTLSCSPISGHRSVSWYQQTPGQGLQFLFEYFSETQRNKGNFPGRFSGRQFSNSRSEMNVSTLELGDSALYLCASSLGSDQPQHFGDGTRLSIL.

This sequence joins TRBV5-1 and TRBJ1-1; a possible D gene is TRBD1 (6 bases). Trimming shortened V by 3 bases and J by 3 bases, and 15 bases separated the two germline ends. CDR1 is SGHRS and CDR2 is YFSETQ in the germline V gene. The CDR3 totals 15 residues. The CDR3, as DNA: TGCGCCAGCAGCTCGGCGGCAGGGGCAGACACTGAAGCTTTCTTT. It is translated as CASSSAAGADTEAFF.

V gene TRBV28 combines with J gene TRBJ2-7; 7 bases fit TRBD1. V gave up 7 bases and J gave up 7 bases; unmatched junction bases: 10. Germline V lookup: CDR1 MDHEN, CDR2 SYDVKM. The CDR3 covers 13 residues. In nucleotides, the CDR3 is TGTGCCAGCACCAGACAGGGCCCGGGGGAGCAGTACTTC. Protein sequence: CASTRQGPGEQYF. Drawing the rest from reference TRBV28 and TRBJ2-7, the complete variable domain is DVKVTQSSRYLVKRTGEKVFLECVQDMDHENMFWYRQDPGLGLRLIYFSYDVKMKEKGDIPEGYSVSREKKERFSLILESASTNQTSMYLCASTRQGPGEQYFGPGTRLTVT.

The J gene is TRBJ1-3, the V gene TRBV5-1; no clear D gene. Per the germline V gene, CDR1 is SGHRS and CDR2 is YFSETQ. Trimming shortened V by 3 bases and J by 2 bases, and 9 bases separated the two germline ends. The CDR3 extends over 14 amino acids. CDR3 in amino acids: CASSSDKTGNTIYF. DNA for the CDR3: TGCGCCAGCAGCTCAGACAAGACTGGAAACACCATATATTTT.

This rearrangement joins TRBV5-1 to TRBJ1-2; 9 bases map to TRBD1. Germline CDR1 reads SGHRS; CDR2 reads YFSETQ. Trimming took 3 bases from V and 6 from J; bases not matched to a gene: 9. The CDR3 is 15 amino acids. The DNA for the CDR3 is TGCGCCAGCAGCTCAGCCGGGACAGGGATCGATGGCTACACCTTC. It specifies CASSSAGTGIDGYTF.

In DNA form, the CDR3 reads TGTGCCTGGAGTACTGTCTATGGCTACACCTTC. Translated, it gives CAWSTVYGYTF. The chain carries TRBV30 and TRBJ1-2; D not resolved. Trimming shortened V by 2 bases and J by 4 bases, and 5 bases separated the two germline ends. Germline CDR1 and CDR2: GTSNPN and SVGIG (reference sequence). CDR3 length equals 11 residues.

This clone was seen once. The chain recombines TRBV29-1 with TRBJ2-5, with 9 bases matching TRBD1. Losses at the gene ends were 2 bases for V and 2 bases for J; bases not matched to a gene: 9. Germline V lookup: CDR1 SQVTM, CDR2 ANQGSEA. The CDR3 is made up of 16 amino acids. CDR3: CSVENRGTGSQETQYF. The CDR3 DNA is TGCAGCGTTGAAAATAGGGGGACAGGGAGTCAAGAGACCCAGTACTTC.

The V call is TRBV25-1, the J call TRBJ2-3, with 8 nucleotides matching TRBD2. This CDR3 is built from 15 residues. The V segment lost 6 bases and the J segment 7 bases; nucleotides outside the gene matches: 12. CDR1 is MGHDK, CDR2 SYGVNS, per germline. CDR3 sequence reads: CASRSVAGRRNTQYF. DNA for the CDR3: TGTGCCAGCAGGTCGGTAGCGGGACGCCGTAATACGCAGTATTTT.